This is a list of T cell receptor beta chains from one sample in a study of OX40 agonist ivuxolimab in advanced cancers. Repertoires were generated with immunoSEQ multiplex PCR, while TCRdb's copy carries only in-frame clones and drops some. The data show approximately 110,000 clones, with 92% seen just once and approximately 0.81% held by the top ten. The sequences come from CD4+ or CD8+ T cells sorted from blood, collected in a trial of the OX40 agonist ivuxolimab. All receptors derive from an adult with an advanced solid tumor such as melanoma, head and neck, liver or kidney cancer. CDR3s include the opening cysteine and the closing phenylalanine or tryptophan. The order of the fields is V gene, D gene, J gene, clone size, CDR3 DNA, CDR3 protein. A D gene is named only where the DNA matches it firmly. Clone sizes are given selectively: once, few, many, or a class where the clone is expanded.

>TRBV28|TRBD1|TRBJ2-2|-
TGTGCCAGCAGAGAGGACAGGGTGAGAACCGGGGAGCTGTTTTTT
CASREDRVRTGELFF
>TRBV29-1|-|TRBJ1-2|-
TGCAGCGTTGACGCGTTGGATGGCTACACCTTC
CSVDALDGYTF
>TRBV29-1|TRBD1|TRBJ1-4|few
TGCAGCGTTCTCGGACAGGGATGGTCTAATGAAAAACTGTTTTTT
CSVLGQGWSNEKLFF
>TRBV5-1|TRBD1|TRBJ2-7|-
TGCGCCAGCAGCTTGGACGGGACAGTTCGCGACTACGAGCAGTACTTC
CASSLDGTVRDYEQYF
>TRBV6-6|-|TRBJ2-7|-
TGTGCCAGCAGTCCCAATCTGGGCAGCGCTTACGAGCAGTACTTC
CASSPNLGSAYEQYF
>TRBV10-3|-|TRBJ2-6|-
TGTGCCGTTTTACCCGGGTCTTCCTCCTCTGGGGCCAACGTCCTGACTTTC
CAVLPGSSSSGANVLTF
>TRBV5-1|-|TRBJ2-3|-
TGCGCCAGTAGAACCGGCCCTAGCACAGATACGCAGTATTTT
CASRTGPSTDTQYF
>TRBV6-5|-|TRBJ2-3|-
TGTGCCAGCAGCCTTCTTACGGCTAGCACAGATACGCAGTATTTT
CASSLLTASTDTQYF
>TRBV29-1|-|TRBJ2-4|once
TGCAGCGTTGAGCCGGGACAATCAATTCAGTACTTC
CSVEPGQSIQYF
>TRBV29-1|TRBD1|TRBJ1-1|-
TGCAGCGGTCGACAGGGGAGGGTAACTGAAGCTTTCTTT
CSGRQGRVTEAFF
>TRBV19|-|TRBJ2-5|-
TGTGCCAGTAGTCCCCTCTGGCCGTACCAAGAGACCCAGTACTTC
CASSPLWPYQETQYF
>TRBV19|TRBD2|TRBJ2-3|-
TGTGCCAGTAGCCGGACTAGCGGGAGGAATTGGGGTACGCAGTATTTT
CASSRTSGRNWGTQYF
>TRBV28|-|TRBJ2-3|-
TGTGCCAGCAAGGAGAGCCAGCGCACAGATACGCAGTATTTT
CASKESQRTDTQYF
>TRBV15|-|TRBJ2-2|-
TGTGCCACCAGCAGAGATAAAGGGGGGCCGAACACCGGGGAGCTGTTTTTT
CATSRDKGGPNTGELFF
>TRBV19|-|TRBJ2-3|-
TGTGCCAGTAGTATCAGCGGGAGCACAGATACGCAGTATTTT
CASSISGSTDTQYF
>TRBV18|-|TRBJ2-7|-
TGTGCCAGCTCAGCCTCGGGACTCTACGAGCAGTACTTC
CASSASGLYEQYF
>TRBV7-6|-|TRBJ2-1|-
TGTGCCAGCAAAAAGTCCCGGGGTTCCTACAATGAGCAGTTCTTC
CASKKSRGSYNEQFF
>TRBV18|TRBD1|TRBJ1-2|once
TGTGCCAGCTCACTAAATTCCGGGACAGGATCCTATGGCTACACCTTC
CASSLNSGTGSYGYTF
>TRBV28|TRBD1|TRBJ1-4|-
TGTGCCAGCAGTTTTCCAGGGGGTAGTAATGAAAAACTGTTTTTT
CASSFPGGSNEKLFF
>TRBV6-5|-|TRBJ1-3|-
TGTGCCAGCAGTTACCCGGATCTACCCACTGGAAACACCATATATTTT
CASSYPDLPTGNTIYF
>TRBV18|-|TRBJ1-1|-
TGTGCCAGCTCACCAGGGGAGGGCACTGAAGCTTTCTTT
CASSPGEGTEAFF
>TRBV5-4|-|TRBJ2-7|-
TGTGCCAGCAGCTTGGTTGGCGGAACCTACGAGCAGTACTTC
CASSLVGGTYEQYF